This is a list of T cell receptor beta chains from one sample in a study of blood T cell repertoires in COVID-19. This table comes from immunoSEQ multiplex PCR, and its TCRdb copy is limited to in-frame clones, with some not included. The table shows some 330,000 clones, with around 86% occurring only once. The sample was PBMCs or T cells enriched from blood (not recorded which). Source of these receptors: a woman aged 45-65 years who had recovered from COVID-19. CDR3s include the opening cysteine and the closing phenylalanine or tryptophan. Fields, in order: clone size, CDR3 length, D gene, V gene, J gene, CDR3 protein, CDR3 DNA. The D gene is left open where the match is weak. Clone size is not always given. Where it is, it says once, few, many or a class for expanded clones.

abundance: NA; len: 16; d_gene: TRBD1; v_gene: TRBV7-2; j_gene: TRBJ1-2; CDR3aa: CASSPETGGNVYGYTF; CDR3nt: TGTGCCAGCAGCCCTGAAACAGGGGGCAACGTCTATGGCTACACCTTC
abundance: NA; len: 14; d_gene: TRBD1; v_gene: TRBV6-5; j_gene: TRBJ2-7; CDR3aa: CASSLGTGAGEQYF; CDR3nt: TGTGCCAGCAGCCTCGGGACAGGGGCCGGGGAGCAGTACTTC
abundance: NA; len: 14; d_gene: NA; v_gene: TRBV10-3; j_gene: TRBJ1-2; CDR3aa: CAISESGHPNGYTF; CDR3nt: TGTGCCATCAGTGAGTCGGGACACCCCAATGGCTACACCTTC
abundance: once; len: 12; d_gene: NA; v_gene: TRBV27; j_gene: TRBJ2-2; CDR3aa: CASSFLAGELFF; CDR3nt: TGTGCCAGCAGTTTCCTTGCCGGGGAGCTGTTTTTT
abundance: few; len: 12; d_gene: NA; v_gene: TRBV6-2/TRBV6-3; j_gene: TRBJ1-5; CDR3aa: CASSYSGGPQHF; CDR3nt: TGTGCCAGCAGTTACTCCGGGGGGCCCCAGCATTTT
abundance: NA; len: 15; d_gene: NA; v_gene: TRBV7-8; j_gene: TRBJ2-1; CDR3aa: CASSLETVAYNEQFF; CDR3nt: TGTGCCAGCAGCTTGGAGACAGTCGCCTACAATGAGCAGTTCTTC
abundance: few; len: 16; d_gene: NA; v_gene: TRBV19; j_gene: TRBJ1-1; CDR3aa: CASSKNRVMGRTEAFF; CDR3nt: TGTGCCAGTAGTAAGAACAGGGTGATGGGGCGCACTGAAGCTTTCTTT
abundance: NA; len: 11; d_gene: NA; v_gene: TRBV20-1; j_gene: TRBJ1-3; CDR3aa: CSAALSNTIYF; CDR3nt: TGCAGTGCTGCACTCTCAAACACCATATATTTT
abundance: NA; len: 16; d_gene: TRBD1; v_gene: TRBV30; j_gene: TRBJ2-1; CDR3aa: CAWSVSPGQGDNEQFF; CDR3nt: TGTGCCTGGAGTGTGTCACCGGGACAGGGTGACAATGAGCAGTTCTTC
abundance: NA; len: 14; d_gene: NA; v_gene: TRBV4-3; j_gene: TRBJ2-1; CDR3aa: CASSQEWGLNEQFF; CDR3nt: TGCGCCAGCAGCCAAGAGTGGGGCCTCAATGAGCAGTTCTTC
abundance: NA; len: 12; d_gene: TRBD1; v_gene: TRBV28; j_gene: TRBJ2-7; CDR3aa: CASSLTGGEQYF; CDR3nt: TGTGCCAGCAGTCTGACAGGGGGCGAGCAGTACTTC
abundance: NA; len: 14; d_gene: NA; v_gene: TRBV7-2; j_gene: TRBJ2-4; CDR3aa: CASSLAPGVNIQYF; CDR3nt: TGTGCCAGCAGCTTAGCGCCAGGTGTAAACATTCAGTACTTC
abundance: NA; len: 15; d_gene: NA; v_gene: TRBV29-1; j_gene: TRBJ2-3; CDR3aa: CSVEGHTRGTDTQYF; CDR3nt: TGCAGCGTTGAAGGTCACACGCGGGGCACAGATACGCAGTATTTT
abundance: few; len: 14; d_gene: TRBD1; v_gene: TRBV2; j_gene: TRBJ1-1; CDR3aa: CASSAPTGRAEAFF; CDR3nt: TGTGCCAGCAGCGCCCCGACAGGGCGGGCTGAAGCTTTCTTT
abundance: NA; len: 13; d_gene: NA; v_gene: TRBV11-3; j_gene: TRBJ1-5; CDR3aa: CASSKQGDQPQHF; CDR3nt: TGTGCCAGCAGCAAACAGGGTGATCAGCCCCAGCATTTT
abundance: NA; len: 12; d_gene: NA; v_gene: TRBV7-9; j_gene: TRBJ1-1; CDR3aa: CASSLQGPEAFF; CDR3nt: TGTGCCAGCAGCCTTCAGGGGCCTGAAGCTTTCTTT
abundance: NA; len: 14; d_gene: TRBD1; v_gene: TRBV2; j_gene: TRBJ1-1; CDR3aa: CASSTDRRSTEAFF; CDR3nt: TGTGCCAGCAGCACGGACAGGCGGAGCACTGAAGCTTTCTTT
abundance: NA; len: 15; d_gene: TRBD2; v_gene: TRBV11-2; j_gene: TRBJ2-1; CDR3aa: CASSPSGREGGEQFF; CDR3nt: TGTGCCAGCAGCCCTAGTGGGCGGGAGGGGGGTGAGCAGTTCTTC
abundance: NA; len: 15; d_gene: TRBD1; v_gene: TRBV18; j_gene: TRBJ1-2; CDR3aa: CASSEGQGSNYGYTF; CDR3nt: TGTGCCAGCTCAGAAGGACAGGGGAGTAACTATGGCTACACCTTC
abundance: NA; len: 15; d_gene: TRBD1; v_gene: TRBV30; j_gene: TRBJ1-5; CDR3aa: CAWSEQGASNQPQHF; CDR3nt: TGTGCCTGGAGTGAACAGGGGGCAAGCAATCAGCCCCAGCATTTT
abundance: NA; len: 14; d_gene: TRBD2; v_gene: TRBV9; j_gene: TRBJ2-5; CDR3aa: CASSYDSGGETQYF; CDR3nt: TGTGCCAGCAGCTACGACTCCGGGGGGGAGACCCAGTACTTC
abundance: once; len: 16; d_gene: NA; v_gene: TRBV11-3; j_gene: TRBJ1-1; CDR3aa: CASSLASLPLNTEAFF; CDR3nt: TGTGCCAGCAGCTTAGCTAGCCTGCCTTTGAACACTGAAGCTTTCTTT
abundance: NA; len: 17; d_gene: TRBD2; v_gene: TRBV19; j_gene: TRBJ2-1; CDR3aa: CASSIGTSGNTYNEQFF; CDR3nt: TGTGCCAGTAGTATAGGGACTAGCGGGAACACCTACAATGAGCAGTTCTTC
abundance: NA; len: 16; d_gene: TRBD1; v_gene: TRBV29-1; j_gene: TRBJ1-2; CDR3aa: CSVEMIARQGGYGYTF; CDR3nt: TGCAGCGTTGAAATGATAGCAAGACAGGGGGGATATGGCTACACCTTC
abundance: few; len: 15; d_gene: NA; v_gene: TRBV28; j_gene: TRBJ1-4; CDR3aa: CASSSLGASNEKLFF; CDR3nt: TGTGCCAGCAGTTCATTAGGGGCGTCTAATGAAAAACTGTTTTTT
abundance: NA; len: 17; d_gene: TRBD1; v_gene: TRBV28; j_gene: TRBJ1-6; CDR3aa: CASEGTGVAVYNSPLHF; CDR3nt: TGTGCCTCAGAGGGGACAGGGGTCGCGGTCTATAATTCACCCCTCCACTTT
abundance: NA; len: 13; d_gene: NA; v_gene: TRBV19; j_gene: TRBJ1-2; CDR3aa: CASSVQGIGGYTF; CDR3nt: TGTGCCAGTAGTGTGCAGGGCATCGGTGGCTACACCTTC
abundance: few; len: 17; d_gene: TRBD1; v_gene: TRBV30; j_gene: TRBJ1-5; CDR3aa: CAWSRDRGSRSNQPQHF; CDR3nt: TGTGCCTGGAGCCGGGACAGGGGGAGTCGTAGCAATCAGCCCCAGCATTTT
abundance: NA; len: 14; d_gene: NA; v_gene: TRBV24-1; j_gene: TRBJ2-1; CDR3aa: CATSDSQGNNEQFF; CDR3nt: TGTGCCACCAGTGATTCCCAGGGGAACAATGAGCAGTTCTTC
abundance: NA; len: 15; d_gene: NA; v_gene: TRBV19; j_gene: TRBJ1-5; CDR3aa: CASRPGEYSNQPQHF; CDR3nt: TGTGCCAGTAGACCAGGGGAGTATAGCAATCAGCCCCAGCATTTT
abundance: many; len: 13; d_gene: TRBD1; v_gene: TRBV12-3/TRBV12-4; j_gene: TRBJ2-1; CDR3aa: CASGTTGTNEQFF; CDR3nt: TGTGCCAGCGGCACGACAGGGACCAATGAGCAGTTCTTC
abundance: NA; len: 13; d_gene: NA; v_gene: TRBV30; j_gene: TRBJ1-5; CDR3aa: CAWSASVNQPQHF; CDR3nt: TGTGCCTGGAGTGCATCAGTCAATCAGCCCCAGCATTTT
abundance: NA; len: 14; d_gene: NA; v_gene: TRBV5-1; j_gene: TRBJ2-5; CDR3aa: CASSLGQGYETQYF; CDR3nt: TGCGCCAGCAGCTTGGGGCAGGGTTATGAGACCCAGTACTTC
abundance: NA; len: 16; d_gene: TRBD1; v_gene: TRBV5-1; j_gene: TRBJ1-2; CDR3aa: CASSWVTGGSSYGYTF; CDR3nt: TGCGCCAGCAGCTGGGTGACAGGGGGCTCGTCCTATGGCTACACCTTC
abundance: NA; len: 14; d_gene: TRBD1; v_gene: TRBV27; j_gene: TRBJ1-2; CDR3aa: CASSPWDRGGGYTF; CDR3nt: TGTGCCAGCAGTCCGTGGGACAGGGGCGGGGGCTACACCTTC
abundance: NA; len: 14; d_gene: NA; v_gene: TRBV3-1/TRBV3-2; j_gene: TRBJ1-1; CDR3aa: CASSQGRQTFEAFF; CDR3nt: TGTGCCAGCAGCCAAGGTCGACAGACCTTTGAAGCTTTCTTT
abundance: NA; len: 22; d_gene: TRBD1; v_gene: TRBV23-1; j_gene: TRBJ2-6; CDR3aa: CASSQLARIDRASCSRANVLTF; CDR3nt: TGCGCCAGCAGTCAACTCGCGAGAATCGACAGGGCATCTTGCTCTAGGGCCAACGTCCTGACTTTC
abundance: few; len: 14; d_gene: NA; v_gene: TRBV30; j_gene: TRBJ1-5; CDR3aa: CAWSNDGGYQPQHF; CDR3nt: TGTGCCTGGAGTAATGACGGGGGTTATCAGCCCCAGCATTTT
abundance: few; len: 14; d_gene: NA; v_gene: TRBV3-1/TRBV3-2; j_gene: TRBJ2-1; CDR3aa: CASSQDNRQGKKFF; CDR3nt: TGTGCCAGCAGCCAAGATAATCGGCAGGGTAAAAAGTTCTTC
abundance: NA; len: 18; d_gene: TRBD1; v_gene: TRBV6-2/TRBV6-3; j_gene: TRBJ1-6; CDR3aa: CASSYGGTGSSYNSPLHF; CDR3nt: TGTGCCAGCAGTTACGGAGGGACAGGCAGCTCCTATAATTCACCCCTCCACTTT
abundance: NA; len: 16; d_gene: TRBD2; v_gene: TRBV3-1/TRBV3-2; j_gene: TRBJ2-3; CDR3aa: CASSRRETSTTDTQYF; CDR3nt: TGTGCCAGCAGCCGAAGGGAGACTAGCACGACAGATACGCAGTATTTT
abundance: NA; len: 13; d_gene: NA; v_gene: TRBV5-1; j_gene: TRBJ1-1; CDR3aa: CASSPEGGPEAFF; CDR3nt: TGCGCCAGCAGCCCAGAGGGGGGGCCTGAAGCTTTCTTT
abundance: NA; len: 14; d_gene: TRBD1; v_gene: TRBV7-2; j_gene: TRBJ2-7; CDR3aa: CASSTDRVGLQQYF; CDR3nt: TGTGCCAGCAGCACGGACAGGGTGGGCTTGCAGCAGTACTTC
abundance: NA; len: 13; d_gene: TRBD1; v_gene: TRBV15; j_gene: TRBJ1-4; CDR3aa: CATSRGDREKLFF; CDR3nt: TGTGCCACCAGCAGAGGGGACAGGGAAAAACTGTTTTTT
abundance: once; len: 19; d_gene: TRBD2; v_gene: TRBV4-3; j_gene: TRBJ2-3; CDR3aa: CASSQELPRSGGARDTQYF; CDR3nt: TGCGCCAGCAGCCAAGAACTCCCTCGGAGCGGGGGGGCTAGAGATACGCAGTATTTT